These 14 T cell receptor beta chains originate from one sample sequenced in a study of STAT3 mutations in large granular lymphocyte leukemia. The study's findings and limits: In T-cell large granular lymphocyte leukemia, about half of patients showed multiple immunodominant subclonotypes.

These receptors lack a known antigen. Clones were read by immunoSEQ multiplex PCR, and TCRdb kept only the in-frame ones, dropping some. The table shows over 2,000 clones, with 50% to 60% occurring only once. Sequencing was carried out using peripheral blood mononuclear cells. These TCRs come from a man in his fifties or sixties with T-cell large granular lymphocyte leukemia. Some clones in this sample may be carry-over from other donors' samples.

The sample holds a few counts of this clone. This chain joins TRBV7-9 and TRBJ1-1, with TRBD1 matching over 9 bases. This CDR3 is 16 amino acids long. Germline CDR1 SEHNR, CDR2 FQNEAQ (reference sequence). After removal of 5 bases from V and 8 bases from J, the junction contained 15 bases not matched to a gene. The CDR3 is CASSPGLYRGRSEAFF. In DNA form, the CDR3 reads TGTGCCAGCAGCCCCGGGCTGTACAGGGGGCGATCCGAAGCTTTCTTT.

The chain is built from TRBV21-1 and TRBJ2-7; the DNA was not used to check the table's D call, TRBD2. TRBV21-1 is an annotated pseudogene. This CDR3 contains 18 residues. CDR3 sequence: CAGRTGEVSVAGADEQYV. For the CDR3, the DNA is TGTGCCGGACGGACAGGGGAAGTAAGCGTAGCGGGAGCCGACGAGCAGTACGTC.

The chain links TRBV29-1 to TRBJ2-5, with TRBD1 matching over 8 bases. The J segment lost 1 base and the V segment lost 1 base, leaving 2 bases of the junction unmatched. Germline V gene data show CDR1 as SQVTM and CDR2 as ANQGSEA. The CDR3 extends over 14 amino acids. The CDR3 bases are TGCAGCGTTGAAGTGGACAGGGCCCAAGAGACCCAGTACTTC. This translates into CSVEVDRAQETQYF.

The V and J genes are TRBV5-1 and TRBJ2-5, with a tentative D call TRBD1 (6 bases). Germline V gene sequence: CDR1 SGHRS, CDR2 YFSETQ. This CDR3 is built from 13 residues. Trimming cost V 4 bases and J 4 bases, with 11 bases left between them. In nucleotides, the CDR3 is TGCGCCAGCAGCCTGGGACAAACAGAGACCCAGTACTTC. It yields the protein CASSLGQTETQYF.

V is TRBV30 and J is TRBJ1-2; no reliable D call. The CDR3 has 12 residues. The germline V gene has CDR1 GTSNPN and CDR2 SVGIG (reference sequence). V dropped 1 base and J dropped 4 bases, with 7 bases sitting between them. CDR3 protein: CAWSDGLYGYTF. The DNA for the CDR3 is TGTGCCTGGAGTGATGGGCTCTATGGCTACACCTTC.

In nucleotides, the CDR3 is TGTGCCAGCAGTTACTGCGAGCAGTACGTC. Its protein product is CASSYCEQYV. This chain connects TRBV6-5 to TRBJ2-7, with D uncertain. Germline V gene sequence: CDR1 MNHEY, CDR2 SVGAGI. The germline V and J ends were trimmed by 1 base and 6 bases, with 1 base remaining between them. The CDR3 has 10 amino acids.

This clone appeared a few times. CDR3 in amino acids: CASSDRGLSQPQHF. CDR3 DNA sequence: TGTGCCAGCAGTGACCGGGGGTTGAGCCAGCCCCAGCATTTT. This rearrangement joins TRBV2 to TRBJ1-5, with D possibly TRBD1 on 5 matching bases. The CDR3 sequence is 14 residues long. V lost 3 bases and J lost 7, with 13 bases in between. CDR1 is SNHLY, CDR2 FYNNEI, per germline.

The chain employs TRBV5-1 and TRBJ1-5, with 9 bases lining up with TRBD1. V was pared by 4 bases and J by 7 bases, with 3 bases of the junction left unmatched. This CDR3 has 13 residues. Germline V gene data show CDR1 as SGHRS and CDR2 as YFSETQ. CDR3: CASSIGTGQPQHF. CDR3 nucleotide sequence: TGCGCCAGCAGCATCGGGACAGGGCAGCCCCAGCATTTT.

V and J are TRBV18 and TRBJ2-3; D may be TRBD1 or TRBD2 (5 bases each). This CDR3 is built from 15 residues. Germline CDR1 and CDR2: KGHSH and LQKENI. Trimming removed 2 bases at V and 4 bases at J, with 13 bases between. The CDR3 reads CASSPTVRDADTQYF. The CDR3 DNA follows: TGTGCCAGCTCACCAACGGTGAGGGACGCAGATACGCAGTATTTT.

The CDR3: CASSFMSVYEQYF. CDR3 coding DNA: TGTGCCAGCAGCTTCATGTCGGTTTACGAGCAGTACTTC. The rearrangement uses TRBV5-6 and TRBJ2-7; D is unresolved. Trimming cost V 2 bases and J 4 bases, with 10 bases left between them. Germline CDR1 SGHDT, CDR2 YYEEEE. The CDR3 covers 13 residues.

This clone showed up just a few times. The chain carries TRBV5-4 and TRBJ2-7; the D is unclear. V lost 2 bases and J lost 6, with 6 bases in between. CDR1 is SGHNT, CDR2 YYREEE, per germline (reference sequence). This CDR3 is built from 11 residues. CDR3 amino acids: CASSFGGEQYV. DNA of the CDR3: TGTGCCAGCAGCTTCGGTGGCGAGCAGTACGTC.

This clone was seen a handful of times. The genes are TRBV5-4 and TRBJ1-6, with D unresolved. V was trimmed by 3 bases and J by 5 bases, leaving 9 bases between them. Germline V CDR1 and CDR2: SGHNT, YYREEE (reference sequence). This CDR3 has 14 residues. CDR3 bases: TGTGCCAGCAGCTCCGGGGTCGATAATTCACCCCTCCACTTT. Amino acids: CASSSGVDNSPLHF.

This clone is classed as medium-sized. DNA for the CDR3: TGTGCCAGCAGTTCCGGGACAGGGAGGGCTAACTATGGCTACACCTTC. This sequence encodes CASSSGTGRANYGYTF. The rearrangement joins TRBV6-5 to TRBJ1-2, with 9 bases fitting TRBD1. The germline CDR1 and CDR2 sequences are MNHEY and SVGAGI. The CDR3 spans 16 residues. V was clipped by 4 bases and J by 0 bases; unmatched bases: 6.

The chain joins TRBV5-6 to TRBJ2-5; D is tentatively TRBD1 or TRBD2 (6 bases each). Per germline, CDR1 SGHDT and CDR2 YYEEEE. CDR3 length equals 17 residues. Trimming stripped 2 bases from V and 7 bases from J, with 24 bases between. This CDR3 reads CASSFPGGESRGGTQYF. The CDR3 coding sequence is TGTGCCAGCAGCTTTCCGGGTGGTGAAAGCAGGGGAGGGACCCAGTACTTC.